This is a list of T cell receptor beta chains from one sample in a study of shared clonotypes between healthy human individuals. Clones were read by immunoSEQ multiplex PCR, and TCRdb kept only the in-frame ones, dropping some. The sample carries approximately 1,000,000 clones, approximately 80% recorded once. The source material was memory CD4+ T cells from PBMCs. These receptor sequences come from a man in his late teens or twenties in good health. Some clones in this sample may be carry-over from other donors' samples. Both conserved end residues are part of each CDR3. D genes are given only for firm matches. Only some rows state a clone size, as once, few, many or a class for expanded clones.

v_gene	d_gene	j_gene	abundance	CDR3nt	CDR3aa
TRBV11-2	TRBD1	TRBJ1-4	-	TGTGCCAGCAGCTCGAGACGGCAGGGGGCGGATGAAAAACTGTTTTTT	CASSSRRQGADEKLFF
TRBV5-1	-	TRBJ1-1	-	TGCGCCAGCAGTTATCCGGGGATGAACACTGAAGCTTTCTTT	CASSYPGMNTEAFF
TRBV6-1	TRBD1	TRBJ1-2	-	TGTGCCAGCAGGGGACAGGGCGCTAACTATGGCTACACCTTC	CASRGQGANYGYTF
TRBV6-1	TRBD2	TRBJ2-7	-	TGTGCCAGCATGACGGGGGGATCCTACGAGCAGTACTTC	CASMTGGSYEQYF
TRBV28	TRBD1	TRBJ1-2	few	TGTGCCAGCAGCACACGCTTTACAGGGGACACCTATGGCTACACCTTC	CASSTRFTGDTYGYTF
TRBV27	TRBD2	TRBJ2-7	many	TGTGCCAGCAGTTTATCTCTTAGGACTAGCGGGAGCTCCTACGAGCAGTACTTC	CASSLSLRTSGSSYEQYF
TRBV16	-	TRBJ2-1	few	TGTGCCAGCAGCCAAGGGAGCGAGCAGTTCTTC	CASSQGSEQFF
TRBV28	TRBD1	TRBJ2-7	-	TGTGCCAGCACCATGGACAGGGGGCGGAACGAGCAGTACTTC	CASTMDRGRNEQYF
TRBV4-2	TRBD1	TRBJ2-7	few	TGTGCCAGCAGCAACCGGGACAGGGTCAACTTC	CASSNRDRVNF
TRBV15	-	TRBJ2-7	-	TGTGCCACCAGCTCGCCCAGCTCCTACGAGCAGTACTTC	CATSSPSSYEQYF
TRBV7-9	-	TRBJ1-2	-	TGTGCCAGCAGCTTAATCCGGGGTCCTGGCTACACCTTC	CASSLIRGPGYTF
TRBV20-1	-	TRBJ1-3	-	TGCAGTGCCGGATTTGGAAACACCATATATTTT	CSAGFGNTIYF
TRBV7-9	-	TRBJ2-5	-	TGTGCCAGCAGCGGAACGACATGGGAGACCCAGTACTTC	CASSGTTWETQYF
TRBV2	-	TRBJ2-1	-	TGTGCCAGCAGTGAAACTCGGCTTACCGACAATGAGCAGTTCTTC	CASSETRLTDNEQFF
TRBV27	-	TRBJ1-1	few	TGTGCCAGCAGTTTTGGACAGGAAGCTTTCTTT	CASSFGQEAFF
TRBV7-5	-	TRBJ1-3	-	TGTGTCAGAAGCTTAGTGAGCATTAACACCATATATTTT	CVRSLVSINTIYF
TRBV6-1	-	TRBJ2-1	-	TGTGCCAGCAGTGAAGCGGCCACAGGGTGGCTCTTC	CASSEAATGWLF
TRBV5-1	TRBD2	TRBJ2-7	-	TGCGCCAGCAGCGGAAGCGGGATTTCCTACGAGCAGTACTTC	CASSGSGISYEQYF
TRBV5-6	-	TRBJ2-7	-	TGTGCCAGCAGCCGGGACTTAACCTACGAGCAGTACTTC	CASSRDLTYEQYF
TRBV19	TRBD1	TRBJ1-3	few	TGTGCCAGTAGTATAGCCCGGACAGGGTTCTCTGGAAACACCATATATTTT	CASSIARTGFSGNTIYF
TRBV6-1	TRBD1	TRBJ1-5	-	TGTGCCAGCAGTTTGACAGGGGGCTTTCAGCCCCAGCATTTT	CASSLTGGFQPQHF
TRBV5-1	-	TRBJ2-7	-	TGCGCCAGCAGCTTGGCTTACGGCTACGAGCAGTACTTC	CASSLAYGYEQYF
TRBV28	TRBD1	TRBJ1-1	-	TGTGCCAGCAGGCAACAGGGGGAGGCTTTCTTT	CASRQQGEAFF
TRBV27	TRBD1	TRBJ1-6	-	TGTGCCAGCCGAGGGACAGGGTCACCCCTCCACTTT	CASRGTGSPLHF
TRBV4-2	TRBD2	TRBJ2-7	-	TGTGCCAGCAGCCAAGGGGGGCTAGCGGGCTTATCCTACGAGCAGTACTTC	CASSQGGLAGLSYEQYF
TRBV18	-	TRBJ1-4	once	TGTGCCAGCTCACCACAACCAGCCCCAGCAACTAATGAAAAACTGTTTTTT	CASSPQPAPATNEKLFF
TRBV18	TRBD1	TRBJ2-7	-	TGTGCCAGCTCACGGGACAGGGGGCGAGGCGAGCAGTACTTC	CASSRDRGRGEQYF
TRBV18	-	TRBJ1-1	-	TGTGCCAGCTCCCGCGATCTGGGCACCTCTGAAGCTTTCTTT	CASSRDLGTSEAFF
TRBV5-1	-	TRBJ1-1	-	TGCGCCAGCAGCTTGGGACACTCAGGGGCTGAAGCTTTCTTT	CASSLGHSGAEAFF
TRBV6-1	-	TRBJ1-5	-	TGTGCCAGCAGCTTGGGCAGGGGAGGCAATCAGCCCCAGCATTTT	CASSLGRGGNQPQHF
TRBV18	TRBD1	TRBJ1-2	-	TGTGCCAGCTCAGCTGGGACAGGGGAAGTTGGCTACACCTTC	CASSAGTGEVGYTF
TRBV19	-	TRBJ2-7	-	TGTGCCAGTAGTATAGCTGGAGGGTACGAGCAGTACTTC	CASSIAGGYEQYF
TRBV7-7	-	TRBJ2-2	-	TGTGCCAGCAGCTTCGGGGCGGGGTTCCCCGGGGAGCTGTTTTTT	CASSFGAGFPGELFF
TRBV30	-	TRBJ1-5	-	TGTGCCTGGAGGGGACGAGGTTTAATGGGTCAGCCCCAGCATTTT	CAWRGRGLMGQPQHF
TRBV21-1	-	TRBJ2-7	-	TGTGCCAGCCATGCGGGGCAGGGTCGACACGAGCAGTACTTC	CASHAGQGRHEQYF